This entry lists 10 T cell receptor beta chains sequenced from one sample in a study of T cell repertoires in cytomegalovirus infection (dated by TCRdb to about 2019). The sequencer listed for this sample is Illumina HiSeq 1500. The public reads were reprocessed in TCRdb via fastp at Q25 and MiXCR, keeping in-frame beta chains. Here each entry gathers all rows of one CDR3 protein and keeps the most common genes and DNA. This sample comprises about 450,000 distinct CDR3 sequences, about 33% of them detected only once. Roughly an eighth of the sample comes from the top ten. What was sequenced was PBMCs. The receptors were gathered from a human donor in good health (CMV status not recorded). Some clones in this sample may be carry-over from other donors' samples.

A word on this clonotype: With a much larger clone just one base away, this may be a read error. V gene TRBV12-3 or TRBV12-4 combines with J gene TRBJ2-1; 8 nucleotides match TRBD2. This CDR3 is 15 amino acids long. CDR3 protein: CASSHSGGPDNEPFF. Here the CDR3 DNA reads TGTGCCAGCAGCCACAGCGGGGGCCCCGACAATGAGCCGTTCTTC.

CDR3 sequence reads: CASSYSWTSGLSTDTQYF. The CDR3 region has the DNA TGTGCCAGCAGTTACTCATGGACTAGCGGCTTAAGCACAGATACGCAGTATTTT. The genes are TRBV6-6 and TRBJ2-3, with 10 bases identical to TRBD2. CDR1 MNHNY and CDR2 SVGAGI come from the germline V gene (reference sequence). V was clipped by 0 bases and J by 0 bases; unmatched bases: 6. This CDR3 contains 18 residues.

Here the CDR3 DNA reads TGTGCCAGTACCCCCTTCGGACAGGGCGGCCGACGGATTAATGAAAAACTGTTTTTT. This codes for CASTPFGQGGRRINEKLFF. The chain employs TRBV19 and TRBJ1-4; 8 bases are shared with TRBD1. Germline values: CDR1 LNHDA, CDR2 SQIVND (reference sequence). Losses at the gene ends were 7 bases for V and 4 bases for J; bases not matched to a gene: 20. The CDR3 sequence is 19 residues long.

CDR3 sequence: CASSGTGGQGYTF. The CDR3 DNA reads as TGCGCCAGCAGTGGGACCGGGGGGCAAGGCTACACCTTC. The chain uses TRBV10-2 and TRBJ1-2, with D possibly TRBD1 on 6 matching bases. With 4 bases removed from V and 8 bases from J, the gap between germline ends came to 14 bases. The V gene's germline CDR1 is WSHSY and CDR2 SAAADI. This CDR3 is built from 13 residues.

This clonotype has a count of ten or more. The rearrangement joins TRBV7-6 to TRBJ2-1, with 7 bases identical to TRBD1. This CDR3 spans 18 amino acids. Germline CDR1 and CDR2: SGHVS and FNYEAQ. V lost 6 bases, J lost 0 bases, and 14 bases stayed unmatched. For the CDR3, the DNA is TGTGCCAGCAGTCCTCCCTACAGGGGCCTGAGCTCCTACAATGAGCAGTTCTTC. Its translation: CASSPPYRGLSSYNEQFF.

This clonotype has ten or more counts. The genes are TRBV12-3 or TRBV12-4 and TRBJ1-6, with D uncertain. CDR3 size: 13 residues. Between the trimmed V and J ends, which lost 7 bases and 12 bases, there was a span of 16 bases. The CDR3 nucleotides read TGTGCCAGCACCACCGACACCCGGCAACCCCTCCACTTT. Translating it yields CASTTDTRQPLHF.

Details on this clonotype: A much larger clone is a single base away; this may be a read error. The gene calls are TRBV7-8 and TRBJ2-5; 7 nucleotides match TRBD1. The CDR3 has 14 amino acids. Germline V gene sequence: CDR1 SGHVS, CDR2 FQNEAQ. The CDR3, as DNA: TGTGCCAACAGCCCAGGGGACAGTCAAGAGACCCAGTACTTC. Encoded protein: CANSPGDSQETQYF.

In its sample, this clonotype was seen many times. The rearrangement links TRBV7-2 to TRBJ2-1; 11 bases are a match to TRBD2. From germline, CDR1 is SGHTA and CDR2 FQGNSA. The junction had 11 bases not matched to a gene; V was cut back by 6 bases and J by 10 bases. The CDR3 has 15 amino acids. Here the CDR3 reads CASSLSGGLAEEQFF. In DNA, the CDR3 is TGTGCCAGCAGTTTAAGCGGGGGACTAGCGGAAGAGCAGTTCTTC.

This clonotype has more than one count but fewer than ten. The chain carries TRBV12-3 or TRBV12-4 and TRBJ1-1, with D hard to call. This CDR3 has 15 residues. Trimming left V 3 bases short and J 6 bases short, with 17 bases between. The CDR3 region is CASSLIPIYPPEAFF. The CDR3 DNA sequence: TGTGCCAGCAGTTTGATCCCGATCTACCCCCCTGAAGCTTTCTTT.

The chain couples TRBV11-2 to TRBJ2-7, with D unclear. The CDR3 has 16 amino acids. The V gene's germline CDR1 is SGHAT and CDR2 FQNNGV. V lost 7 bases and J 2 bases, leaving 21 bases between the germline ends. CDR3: CASTPWPDLSTYEQYF. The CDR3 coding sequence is TGTGCCAGCACGCCCTGGCCCGATCTGTCGACCTACGAGCAGTACTTC.